The next 13 T cell receptor beta chains were all read from a single sample in a study of blood T cell repertoires in COVID-19. Repertoires were generated with immunoSEQ multiplex PCR, while TCRdb's copy carries only in-frame clones and drops some. There are approximately 53,000 clones in the sample; 85% to 95% occur only once, and nearly 10% lies in the top ten. Sequencing used peripheral blood. These receptors all stem from a woman aged 80 or over with acute or convalescent COVID-19.

This chain connects TRBV27 to TRBJ1-5; 8 bases align to TRBD1. This CDR3 has 14 amino acids. V was pared by 5 bases and J by 7 bases, with 7 bases of the junction left unmatched. Germline values: CDR1 MNHEY, CDR2 SMNVEV (reference sequence). CDR3 in DNA: TGTGCCAGCAGTCAAGGACAGGGAGTCCAGCCCCAGCATTTT. It codes for CASSQGQGVQPQHF.

The chain uses TRBV9 and TRBJ2-5, with D perhaps matching TRBD2 (5 bases). The CDR3 runs to 15 residues. CDR1 is SGDLS and CDR2 is YYNGEE in the germline V gene. Trimming stripped 4 bases from V and 5 bases from J, with 18 bases between. The CDR3 DNA is TGTGCCAGCAGCCCCCGCGAGGGCCCGAGGGAGACCCAGTACTTC. It is translated as CASSPREGPRETQYF.

V usage is TRBV3-1 (or the pseudogene TRBV3-2) and J usage is TRBJ2-2; possible D gene TRBD2, 7 bases. This CDR3 has 13 amino acids. CDR1 and CDR2 from the germline V gene are LGHDT and YNNKEL (reference sequence). V lost 6 bases, J lost 5 bases, and 10 bases lay in between. The DNA of the CDR3 is TGTGCCAGCAGACAGGGAGGGACCGGGGAGCTGTTTTTT. Its protein product is CASRQGGTGELFF.

V usage is TRBV29-1 and J usage is TRBJ1-2; 8 bases fit TRBD1. After removal of 5 bases from V and 4 bases from J, the junction contained 6 bases not matched to a gene. The CDR3 extends over 13 amino acids. CDR1 and CDR2 (germline): SQVTM, ANQGSEA. The CDR3 is CSVTGTGPYGYTF. The CDR3 nucleotides read TGCAGCGTTACCGGGACAGGACCCTATGGCTACACCTTC.

The chain links TRBV7-2 to TRBJ2-5; perhaps TRBD2 as D (6 bases). Germline V lookup: CDR1 SGHTA, CDR2 FQGNSA. The CDR3 sequence is 14 residues long. V shed 2 bases and J shed 5 bases, with 12 bases lying between them. CDR3 amino acids: CASSLIGSQETQYF. As DNA, the CDR3 is TGTGCCAGCAGCTTAATCGGGAGCCAGGAGACCCAGTACTTC.

The chain carries TRBV10-2 and TRBJ1-2; 10 positions match TRBD1. CDR1 WSHSY and CDR2 SAAADI come from the germline V gene. The CDR3 consists of 16 residues. After removal of 6 bases from V and 0 bases from J, the junction contained 7 bases not matched to a gene. CDR3 coding DNA: TGCGCCAGCAGGATGGGACAGGGGCTAGCTAACTATGGCTACACCTTC. This gives the protein CASRMGQGLANYGYTF.

The chain has TRBV6-2 or TRBV6-3 and TRBJ1-3; 7 nucleotides line up with TRBD1. Germline-derived CDR1 and CDR2 are MNHEY and SVGEGT. The length of the CDR3 is 15 residues. The V gene end was trimmed by 5 bases and the J gene end by 0 bases; junction bases not matched to a gene: 4. CDR3 nucleotides: TGTGCCAGCAGTCGGGACAGCCTCTCTGGAAACACCATATATTTT. As protein: CASSRDSLSGNTIYF.

The genes are TRBV18 and TRBJ1-1; D gene ambiguous. The CDR3 contains 13 residues. V gave up 6 bases and J gave up 5 bases, with 13 bases separating them. Germline CDR1 reads KGHSH; CDR2 reads LQKENI. The CDR3 sequence is CASSHRERTEAFF. The CDR3 region has the DNA TGTGCCAGCTCCCATAGGGAGCGAACTGAAGCTTTCTTT. Combining the CDR3 with reference TRBV18 and TRBJ1-1 gives the whole variable domain NAGVMQNPRHLVRRRGQEARLRCSPMKGHSHVYWYRQLPEEGLKFMVYLQKENIIDESGMPKERFSAEFPKEGPSILRIQQVVRGDSAAYFCASSHRERTEAFFGQGTRLTVV.

The V call is TRBV7-9, the J call TRBJ1-2, with D perhaps TRBD1 (5 bases). Deletions cut 1 base from V and 8 bases from J, with 20 bases between. Looked up from germline, CDR1 is SEHNR and CDR2 is FQNEAQ (reference sequence). This CDR3 is built from 16 residues. The CDR3 DNA follows: TGTGCCAGCAGCTTAGGAGGAGAGGCGGGGAGGGGAGGCTACACCTTC. Translated: CASSLGGEAGRGGYTF.

The rearrangement uses TRBV19 and TRBJ2-7; maybe TRBD1 (7 bases). CDR3 length: 15 residues. V was clipped by 3 bases and J by 6 bases, with 18 bases between them. From germline, CDR1 is LNHDA and CDR2 SQIVND (reference sequence). This CDR3 is CASSMIQGRLGEQYF. The CDR3 DNA reads as TGTGCCAGTAGTATGATACAGGGGAGGCTCGGCGAGCAGTACTTC.

This rearrangement joins TRBV6-5 to TRBJ1-6; possibly TRBD1 for D (5 bases). This CDR3 has 13 amino acids. CDR1 is MNHEY and CDR2 is SVGAGI in the germline V gene. V was cut by 6 bases and J by 12 bases, with 15 bases left in between. CDR3 residues: CASSGTADKPLHF. CDR3 DNA: TGTGCCAGCAGCGGGACTGCTGACAAACCCCTCCACTTT.

The rearrangement links TRBV29-1 to TRBJ1-4; D perhaps matches TRBD1 (6 bases). Trimming removed 3 bases at V and 7 bases at J, with 18 bases between. The CDR3 is 15 residues long. Germline CDR1 SQVTM, CDR2 ANQGSEA. CDR3 loop: CSVDTQGGRGEKLFF. CDR3 nucleotides: TGCAGCGTTGATACCCAAGGGGGGAGGGGTGAAAAACTGTTTTTT.

J is TRBJ1-2 and V is TRBV5-4; D is perhaps TRBD1 (6 bases). Germline V gives CDR1 SGHNT, CDR2 YYREEE (reference sequence). Trimming stripped 0 bases from V and 2 bases from J, with 8 bases between. This CDR3 comprises 14 residues. The CDR3 coding sequence is TGTGCCAGCAGCTTGGAGGGGGGGAACTATGGCTACACCTTC. It codes for CASSLEGGNYGYTF.